A selection of T cell receptor beta chains follows, all from one sample in a study of CDR3 diversity in severe acne. TCRdb processed the PCR reads anew with MiXCR; each CDR3 protein has one entry. The repertoire holds roughly 100,000 distinct CDR3 sequences, more than 45% seen once, with around 12% in the top ten. The sequenced sample consisted of blood. The receptors here all came from a male donor with acne. Each CDR3 is given without its conserved first and last residue. A D gene is named only where the DNA matches it firmly.

TRBV2	.	ASSVGFGSNEQF
TRBV5-1	.	ASSLGDRSSGNTIY
TRBV5-1	.	ASSVMEGSYEQY
TRBV2	.	ASRGYTPLH
TRBV19	TRBD1	ASGIGQGNQPQH
TRBV6-1	.	ASRTASMNTEAF
TRBV28	TRBD1	ASSFGTGDTDTQY
TRBV7-9	TRBD1	ASSDGDSAEAF
TRBV13	.	ASSTGLQPQH
TRBV15	.	ALGRDGTIGNTIY
TRBV2	.	ASSVIAGFFYEQY
TRBV15	.	AVGEGNYGYT
TRBV4-1	.	ASSQDQGFANQPQH
TRBV9	.	ASSVGRGARTDTQY
TRBV4-2	TRBD2	ASRVTSGLRNEQF
TRBV5-4	.	ASSPNQDGYT
TRBV20-1	TRBD2	SAKLAGVGNEQF
TRBV7-2	.	ASSPERRRKTQY
TRBV5-1	.	ASSGQGAINEQF
TRBV7-6	TRBD1	ASSQPTGEADTQY
TRBV10-3	.	AISVGGAEETQY
TRBV20-1	.	SARDGSQH
TRBV5-1	.	ASSLNWGTDTQY
TRBV28	TRBD1	ASYSNRGREKLF
TRBV7-2	.	ASSLVSRGTDTQY
TRBV12-2	.	ASRNHTGKYNSPLH
TRBV5-6	.	ASRKGRGAQGYGYT
TRBV15	.	ATSINQYSGKNEQY
TRBV10-3	.	AISLADTQY
TRBV7-8	.	ASSLMGLSNQPQH
TRBV20-1	.	SATGGLQAVSTDTQY
TRBV9	TRBD1	ASSAGTGPTGELF
TRBV12-3/TRBV12-4	.	ASPRGSSGENEQY
TRBV10-3	.	ASSSRLPNYGYT
TRBV5-1	TRBD1	ASSFPGQGNYGYT
TRBV9	.	ASSVEGRTTGEQY
TRBV7-9	.	ASSLYLWDEQF
TRBV5-6	.	ASSFRSGRETQY
TRBV29-1	.	SVYDYEAF
TRBV6-5	.	ASSLTGPRTPGEQY
TRBV11-2	TRBD1	ASSSEGQGATYNEQF
TRBV7-6	TRBD2	ASSYLPTSVSSYNEQF
TRBV11-1	.	ASSPNGNTEAF
TRBV29-1	.	SVYPGSAEAF
TRBV2	TRBD1	ASREDRLSYNEQF
TRBV7-2	.	ACSPDYGYT
TRBV5-1	.	ASSWGTAGVGNEQF
TRBV25-1	.	ASSVRVQADEKLF
TRBV9	.	ASSVQLETGELF
TRBV6-1	TRBD1	ASSLGTGMY
TRBV29-1	.	SVEGIGNTIY
TRBV6-1	TRBD1	ASSGPQGADTIY
TRBV19	TRBD2	ASSIAGGTWEQF
TRBV9	.	AGSAGGYT
TRBV2	TRBD2	ASSEGAGAGEQY